This T cell receptor beta chain was captured in a study of T cell clonotyping in hematopoietic cell transplantation. Stated time point: recipient sample about 28 days before transplant, after cytoreduction. Recipients were bled about 28 days pretransplant and at posttransplant days 30, 100, 180. Germline-derived CDR1 and CDR2 are SGHAT and FQNNGV. V was shortened by 0 bases and J by 3 bases, with 9 bases between the two germline ends. The CDR3 is made up of 15 amino acids. This clone has a single count. Sequencing used immunoSEQ multiplex PCR; TCRdb keeps in-frame clones, though not all of them. The table records roughly 46,000 clones, 82% of them present only once.

This specimen was peripheral blood mononuclear cells, taken before stem cell transplant. The chain recombines TRBV11-2 with TRBJ2-1; D may correspond to TRBD1 or TRBD2 (6 bases each). This TCR derives from a man in his sixties with myelodysplastic syndrome. Some clones in this sample may be carry-over from other donors' samples. The CDR3 region is CASSLEGGNYNEQFF. In DNA, the CDR3 is TGTGCCAGCAGCTTAGAAGGGGGGAACTACAATGAGCAGTTCTTC.